These 7 T cell receptor beta chains were all obtained from the same sample, sequenced in a study of T cell repertoires in cytomegalovirus infection. No antigen has been identified for these receptors. MiXCR was run by TCRdb on the reads, yielding one entry per CDR3 protein. There are fewer than 650,000 distinct CDR3 sequences in the sample; approximately 40% occur only once, and 48% lies in the top ten. The source material was cultured PBMCs, sampled from culture after CMV antigen stimulation. The receptor source for this set is a human donor in good health (CMV status not recorded). Some clones in this sample may be carry-over from other donors' samples.

This clonotype was detected only a few times. The chain combines TRBV7-8 with TRBJ2-7; D call uncertain. The V gene's germline CDR1 is SGHVS and CDR2 FQNEAQ. V was shortened by 5 bases and J by 0 bases, with 14 bases between the two germline ends. The CDR3 length is 15 residues. The CDR3 sequence: CASSPVLQSSYEQYF. The CDR3 DNA follows: TGTGCCAGCAGCCCCGTCTTACAGAGCTCCTACGAGCAGTACTTC.

The sample holds many counts of this clonotype. V usage is TRBV7-2 and J usage is TRBJ1-2; D remains unclear. The CDR3 loop spans 15 amino acids. CDR1 and CDR2 (germline): SGHTA, FQGNSA. V lost 3 bases and J 2 bases, leaving 13 bases between the germline ends. The DNA for the CDR3 is TGTGCCAGCAGCTTTAGCGGCGACCGGAACTATGGCTACACCTTC. Its protein product is CASSFSGDRNYGYTF.

CDR3 DNA: TGTGCCAGCAGCGCCGAAAGCCTCCTAAGACTAGCGGGAGATGAGCAGTTCTTC. It codes for CASSAESLLRLAGDEQFF. The J gene is TRBJ2-1, the V gene TRBV5-3, with TRBD2 matching 12 bases. TRBV5-3 is assigned to the ORF class and has an uncertain function. The CDR3 sequence is 18 residues long. Losses at the gene ends were 8 bases for V and 8 bases for J; bases not matched to a gene: 20.

The chain joins TRBV28 to TRBJ2-5; no definite D call. V dropped 5 bases and J dropped 1 base, with 11 bases sitting between them. The CDR3 is 14 residues long. Germline CDR1 MDHEN, CDR2 SYDVKM. CDR3 residues: CASSQDSLQETQYF. In nucleotides, the CDR3 is TGTGCCAGCAGTCAAGACTCTCTCCAAGAGACCCAGTACTTC.

The DNA for the CDR3 is TGTGCCACACTCAGCGGGGGGGCGGGAGGGCCCCGCGAGCAGTTCTTC. Translation gives CATLSGGAGGPREQFF. The chain recombines TRBV6-2 or TRBV6-3 with TRBJ2-1, with 10 nucleotides matching TRBD2. Germline V CDR1 and CDR2: MNHEY, SVGEGT. This CDR3 is 16 amino acids long. The ends lost 10 bases at V and 10 bases at J; junction bases unmatched: 19.

This clonotype is a singleton in its sample. V gene TRBV19 combines with J gene TRBJ1-5, with TRBD1 matching over 8 bases. After removal of 7 bases from V and 9 bases from J, the junction contained 8 bases not matched to a gene. CDR3 length equals 13 residues. Germline V gene data show CDR1 as LNHDA and CDR2 as SQIVND (reference sequence). The CDR3 DNA sequence: TGTGCCAGTACGGACAGGGCGATTGGGCCCCAGCATTTT. Encoded protein: CASTDRAIGPQHF.

The chain combines TRBV7-2 with TRBJ2-5; TRBD2 aligns across 8 bases. Trimming took 2 bases from V and 2 from J; bases not matched to a gene: 4. The CDR3 sequence is 15 residues long. Per the germline V gene, CDR1 is SGHTA and CDR2 is FQGNSA. The CDR3 loop reads CASSLQRGIQETQYF. CDR3 nucleotide sequence: TGTGCCAGCAGCTTACAGCGGGGGATACAAGAGACCCAGTACTTC.